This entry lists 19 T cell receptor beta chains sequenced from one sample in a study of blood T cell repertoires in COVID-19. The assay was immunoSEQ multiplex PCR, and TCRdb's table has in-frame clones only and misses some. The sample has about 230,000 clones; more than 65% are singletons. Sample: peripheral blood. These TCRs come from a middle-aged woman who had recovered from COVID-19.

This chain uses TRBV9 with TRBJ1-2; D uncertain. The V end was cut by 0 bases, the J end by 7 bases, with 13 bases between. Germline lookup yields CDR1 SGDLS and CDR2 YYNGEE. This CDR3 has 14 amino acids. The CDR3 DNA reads TGTGCCAGCAGCGTAGAGCCGACTGAGGGTGGCTACACCTTC. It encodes CASSVEPTEGGYTF.

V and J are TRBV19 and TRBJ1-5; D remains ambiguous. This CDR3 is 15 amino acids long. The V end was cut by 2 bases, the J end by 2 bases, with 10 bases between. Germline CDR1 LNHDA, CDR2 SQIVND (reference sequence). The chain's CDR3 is CASSINSPGNQPQHF. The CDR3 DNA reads TGTGCCAGTAGTATAAATTCCCCCGGCAATCAGCCCCAGCATTTT.

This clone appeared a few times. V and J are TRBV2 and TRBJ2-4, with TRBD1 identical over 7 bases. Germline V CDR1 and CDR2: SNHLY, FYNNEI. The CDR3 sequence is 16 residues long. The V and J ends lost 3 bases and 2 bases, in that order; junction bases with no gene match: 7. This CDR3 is CASSEIGTEPKNIQYF. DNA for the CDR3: TGTGCCAGCAGTGAGATTGGGACAGAGCCCAAAAACATTCAGTACTTC.

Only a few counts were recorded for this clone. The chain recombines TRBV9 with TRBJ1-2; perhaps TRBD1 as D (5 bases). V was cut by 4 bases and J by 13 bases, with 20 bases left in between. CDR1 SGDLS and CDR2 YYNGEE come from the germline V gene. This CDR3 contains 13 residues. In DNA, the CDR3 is TGTGCCAGCAGCTCCCGATATCTTGGGGGGGTCACCTTC. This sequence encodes CASSSRYLGGVTF.

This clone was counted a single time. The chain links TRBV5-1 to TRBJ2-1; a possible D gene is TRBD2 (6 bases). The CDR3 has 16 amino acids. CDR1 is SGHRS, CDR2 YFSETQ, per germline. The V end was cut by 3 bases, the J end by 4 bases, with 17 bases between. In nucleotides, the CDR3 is TGCGCCAGCAGCTACGGGACTCTTGGCCCTTACAATGAGCAGTTCTTC. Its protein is CASSYGTLGPYNEQFF.

Here the CDR3 DNA reads TGCGCCAGCATGGACAGCTACGAGCAGTACTTC. Protein: CASMDSYEQYF. The chain couples TRBV5-1 to TRBJ2-7; possible D gene TRBD1, 6 bases. This CDR3 has 11 amino acids. Germline V gives CDR1 SGHRS, CDR2 YFSETQ. Trimming took 6 bases from V and 3 from J, leaving 7 bases between them.

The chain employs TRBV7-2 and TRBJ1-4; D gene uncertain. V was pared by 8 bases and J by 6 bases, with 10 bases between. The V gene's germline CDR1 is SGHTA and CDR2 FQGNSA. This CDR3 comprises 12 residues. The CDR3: CASGGRDEKLFF. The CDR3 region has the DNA TGTGCCAGCGGAGGTCGGGATGAAAAACTGTTTTTT. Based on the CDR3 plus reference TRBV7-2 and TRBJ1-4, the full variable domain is GAGVSQSPSNKVTEKGKDVELRCDPISGHTALYWYRQSLGQGLEFLIYFQGNSAPDKSGLPSDRFSAERTGGSVSTLTIQRTQQEDSAVYLCASGGRDEKLFFGSGTQLSVL.

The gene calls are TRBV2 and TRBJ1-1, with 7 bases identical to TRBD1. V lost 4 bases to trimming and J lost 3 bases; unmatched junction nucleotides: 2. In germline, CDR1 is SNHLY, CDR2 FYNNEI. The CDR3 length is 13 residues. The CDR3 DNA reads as TGTGCCAGCAGTGGGCAGGGGGACACTGAAGCTTTCTTT. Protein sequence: CASSGQGDTEAFF.

CDR3 loop: CASRHRTDTQYF. The CDR3 DNA reads TGTGCCAGCAGACACAGAACAGATACGCAGTATTTT. J is TRBJ2-3 and V is TRBV11-3, with no clear D. Germline V gives CDR1 SGHNT, CDR2 YENEEA. CDR3 size: 12 residues. The germline V and J ends were trimmed by 6 bases and 3 bases, with 7 bases remaining between them. Full variable domain (outside the CDR3, taken from reference TRBV11-3 and TRBJ2-3): EAGVVQSPRYKIIEKKQPVAFWCNPISGHNTLYWYLQNLGQGPELLIRYENEEAVDDSQLPKDRFSAERLKGVDSTLKIQPAELGDSAVYLCASRHRTDTQYFGPGTRLTVL.

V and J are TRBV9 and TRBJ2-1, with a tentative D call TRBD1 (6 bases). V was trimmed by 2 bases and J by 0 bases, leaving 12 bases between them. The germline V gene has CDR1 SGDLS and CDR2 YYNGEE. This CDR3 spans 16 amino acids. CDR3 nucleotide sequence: TGTGCCAGCAGCGTTACCGGACAGAACTCCTACAATGAGCAGTTCTTC. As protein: CASSVTGQNSYNEQFF.

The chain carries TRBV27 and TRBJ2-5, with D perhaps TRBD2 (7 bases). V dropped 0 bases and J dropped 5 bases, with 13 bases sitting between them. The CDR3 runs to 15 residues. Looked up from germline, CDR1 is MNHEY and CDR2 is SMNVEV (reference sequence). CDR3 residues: CASSLSGGGRETQYF. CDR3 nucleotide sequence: TGTGCCAGCAGTTTATCTGGGGGGGGCAGGGAGACCCAGTACTTC.

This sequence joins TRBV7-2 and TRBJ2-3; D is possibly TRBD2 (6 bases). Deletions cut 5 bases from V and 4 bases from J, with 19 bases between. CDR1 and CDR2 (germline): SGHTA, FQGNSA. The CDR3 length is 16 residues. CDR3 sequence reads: CASSPFGSSNPDTQYF. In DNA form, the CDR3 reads TGTGCCAGCAGCCCCTTCGGGAGTTCAAACCCAGATACGCAGTATTTT.

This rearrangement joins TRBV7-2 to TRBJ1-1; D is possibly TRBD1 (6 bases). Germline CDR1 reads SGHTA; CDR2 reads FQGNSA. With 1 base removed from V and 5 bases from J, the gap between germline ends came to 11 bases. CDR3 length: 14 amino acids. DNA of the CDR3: TGTGCCAGCAGCTTAGTTGGGGGCTGGACTGAAGCTTTCTTT. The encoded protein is CASSLVGGWTEAFF.

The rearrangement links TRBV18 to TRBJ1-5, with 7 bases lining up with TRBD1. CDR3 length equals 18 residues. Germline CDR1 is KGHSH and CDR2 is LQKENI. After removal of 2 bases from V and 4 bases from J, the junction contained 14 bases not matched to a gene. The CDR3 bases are TGTGCCAGCTCACCAATGTCGGGACAGCCTCTATTAAATCAGCCCCAGCATTTT. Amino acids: CASSPMSGQPLLNQPQHF.

The DNA of the CDR3 is TGTGCCAGCAGCCCTCGACAGGCCTCTAATTCACCCCTCCACTTT. Protein product: CASSPRQASNSPLHF. V gene TRBV11-3 combines with J gene TRBJ1-6, with D possibly being TRBD1 (6 bases). Trimming took 5 bases from V and 6 from J, leaving 14 bases between them. CDR1 and CDR2 (germline): SGHNT, YENEEA. This CDR3 comprises 15 residues.

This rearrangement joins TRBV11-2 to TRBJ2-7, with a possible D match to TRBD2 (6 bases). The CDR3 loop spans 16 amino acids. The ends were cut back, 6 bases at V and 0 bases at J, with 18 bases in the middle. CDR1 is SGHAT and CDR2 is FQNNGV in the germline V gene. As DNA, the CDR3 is TGTGCCAGCAGGGGTAATGCGGCGGGGAGCTCCTACGAGCAGTACTTC. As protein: CASRGNAAGSSYEQYF.

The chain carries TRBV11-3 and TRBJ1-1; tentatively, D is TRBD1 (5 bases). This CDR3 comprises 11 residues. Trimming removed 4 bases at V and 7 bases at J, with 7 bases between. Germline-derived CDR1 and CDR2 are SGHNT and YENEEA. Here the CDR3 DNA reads TGTGCCAGCAGCTCTACAGGTGAAGCTTTCTTT. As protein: CASSSTGEAFF.

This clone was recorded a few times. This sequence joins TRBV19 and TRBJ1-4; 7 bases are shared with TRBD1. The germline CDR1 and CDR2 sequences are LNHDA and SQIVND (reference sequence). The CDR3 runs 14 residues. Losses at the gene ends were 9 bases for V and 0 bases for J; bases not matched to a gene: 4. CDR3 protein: CASWGTATNEKLFF. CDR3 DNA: TGTGCCAGCTGGGGGACAGCAACTAATGAAAAACTGTTTTTT.

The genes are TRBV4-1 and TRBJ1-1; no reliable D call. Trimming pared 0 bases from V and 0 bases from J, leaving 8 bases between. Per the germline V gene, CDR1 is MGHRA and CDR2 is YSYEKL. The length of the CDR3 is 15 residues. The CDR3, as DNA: TGCGCCAGCAGCCAAGATGAGGGTTTGAACACTGAAGCTTTCTTT. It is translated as CASSQDEGLNTEAFF.